The 25 T cell receptor beta chains below were found in one sample sequenced in a study of CXCR3-negative and CXCR3-positive naive CD8 T cells. These TCRs are of unknown antigen specificity. The authors prepared UMI-labeled TRB cDNA libraries by 5' RACE. From the 5' RACE reads, TCRdb lists one entry per CDR3 protein and no DNA. This sample lists about 120,000 distinct CDR3 sequences; its ten largest clones have approximately 0.38%. Regarding the study as a whole: The study found more hydrophobic TRB CDR3s in CXCR3-positive naive cells than in CXCR3-negative naive cells.

The sample comprised naive CXCR3+ CD8+ T cells from blood. The subset is: CD45RO-CCR7+CD27+CD95- naive CD8+ T cells expressing CXCR3 (TNR3+). Receptor source: a human donor in good health. Some clones in this sample may be carry-over from other donors' samples.

V usage is TRBV7-2 and J usage is TRBJ2-7; TCRdb's D call, TRBD2, is unchecked because there is no DNA. The CDR3 has 14 residues. Per the germline V gene, CDR1 is SGHTA and CDR2 is FQGNSA. The CDR3 protein is CASSLDGAQYEQYF.

The J gene is TRBJ2-1, the V gene TRBV5-1; no DNA is available, so the TRBD2 call from TCRdb remains unchecked. CDR1 SGHRS and CDR2 YFSETQ come from the germline V gene. The CDR3 extends over 18 amino acids. The CDR3 protein is CASSFPSTSGGFSNEQFF.

The chain uses TRBV5-1 and TRBJ2-1; TCRdb picks TRBD2, but there is no DNA to check that call. The CDR3 length is 14 residues. Germline values: CDR1 SGHRS, CDR2 YFSETQ. CDR3 protein: CASSSGLAGNEQFF.

The V gene is TRBV28, the J gene TRBJ1-1; TCRdb picks TRBD1, but there is no DNA to check that call. The CDR3 length is 13 residues. In germline, CDR1 is MDHEN, CDR2 SYDVKM. This CDR3 is CASSPGFALEAFF.

The genes are TRBV29-1 and TRBJ2-7; no DNA is available, so the TRBD2 call from TCRdb remains unchecked. The germline CDR1 and CDR2 sequences are SQVTM and ANQGSEA. CDR3 size: 15 residues. CDR3 protein: CSVEDVGQRSYEQYF.

The chain couples TRBV6-5 to TRBJ2-7; without DNA, the TCRdb call of TRBD2 cannot be checked. The CDR3 runs to 15 residues. CDR1 is MNHEY and CDR2 is SVGAGI in the germline V gene. The CDR3 protein is CASSYSSGGVYEQYF.

The chain joins TRBV7-9 to TRBJ1-1; TCRdb calls TRBD1, which cannot be checked without DNA. CDR1 and CDR2 from the germline V gene are SEHNR and FQNEAQ (reference sequence). This CDR3 is 17 amino acids long. CDR3: CASSLTEGQGARTEAFF.

This sequence joins TRBV6-6 and TRBJ2-2; the D gene TCRdb calls, TRBD1, cannot be checked with no DNA. CDR1 and CDR2 (germline): MNHNY, SVGAGI (reference sequence). The CDR3 is made up of 17 amino acids. CDR3 loop: CASSYPDLDRFTGELFF.

The genes are TRBV7-9 and TRBJ2-5; checking the TCRdb D call of TRBD1 is not possible without DNA. CDR3 size: 16 residues. Germline CDR1 reads SEHNR; CDR2 reads FQNEAQ (reference sequence). This chain's CDR3 is CASRGGSRGLQETQYF.

CDR3: CSARALPEAFF. V usage is TRBV20-1 and J usage is TRBJ1-1. The CDR3 is made up of 11 amino acids. Germline values: CDR1 DFQATT, CDR2 SNEGSKA (reference sequence).

V and J are TRBV29-1 and TRBJ2-3; TCRdb picks TRBD2, but there is no DNA to check that call. This CDR3 has 14 residues. The V gene's germline CDR1 is SQVTM and CDR2 ANQGSEA. CDR3 protein: CSVEGGGAVDTQYF.

The chain is built from TRBV23-1 and TRBJ2-3; with no DNA, the TCRdb D assignment of TRBD1 cannot be verified. TRBV23-1 is treated as an ORF (open reading frame) with a function not yet certain. The CDR3 totals 16 residues. CDR3 loop: CASSLNRGDSTDTQYF.

CDR3 sequence reads: CASSTLSVGEEQYF. This rearrangement joins TRBV5-1 to TRBJ2-7; TCRdb lists TRBD1, though no DNA is available to test this call. The CDR3 covers 14 residues. Looked up from germline, CDR1 is SGHRS and CDR2 is YFSETQ.

The chain carries TRBV19 and TRBJ2-1; TCRdb selects TRBD2, and the lack of DNA leaves this call unchecked. The CDR3 is 15 residues long. CDR1 LNHDA and CDR2 SQIVND come from the germline V gene (reference sequence). The CDR3 here is CASSLPGGTYNEQFF.

The chain recombines TRBV7-9 with TRBJ1-2. The CDR3 consists of 15 residues. Germline CDR1 is SEHNR and CDR2 is FQNEAQ (reference sequence). CDR3 loop: CASSLAYGRDYGYTF.

The rearrangement uses TRBV7-8 and TRBJ2-1; TCRdb picks TRBD1, but there is no DNA to check that call. CDR1 and CDR2 (germline): SGHVS, FQNEAQ. The CDR3 loop spans 17 amino acids. The chain's CDR3 is CASSLYYRQGGDNEQFF.

This chain links TRBV7-2 with TRBJ2-7; TCRdb lists TRBD1, though no DNA is available to test this call. The CDR3 extends over 14 amino acids. Germline CDR1 is SGHTA and CDR2 is FQGNSA. This CDR3 is CASSFSRGLSEQYF.

This chain links TRBV20-1 with TRBJ2-3; TCRdb's D gene call, TRBD1, goes unchecked for lack of DNA. The CDR3 loop spans 19 amino acids. Germline-derived CDR1 and CDR2 are DFQATT and SNEGSKA (reference sequence). Here the CDR3 reads CSARDEAAPRGGGTDTQYF.

V usage is TRBV7-8 and J usage is TRBJ2-2; TCRdb's D call, TRBD2, is unchecked because there is no DNA. Germline V gene lookup returns CDR1 SGHVS and CDR2 FQNEAQ. The CDR3 spans 17 residues. This CDR3 is CASSLAVAGPLPGELFF.

The rearrangement links TRBV21-1 to TRBJ2-7; TCRdb names TRBD2, which stays unverified in the absence of DNA. TRBV21-1 is a pseudogene segment. The CDR3 length is 16 residues. The CDR3 protein is CASSKKGLAGPYKQYF.

The genes are TRBV7-9 and TRBJ2-7; absent DNA, TCRdb's TRBD1 call cannot be checked. This CDR3 comprises 14 residues. The V gene's germline CDR1 is SEHNR and CDR2 FQNEAQ (reference sequence). The CDR3 here is CASIDGTVPYEQYF.

The chain links TRBV29-1 to TRBJ1-2. Looked up from germline, CDR1 is SQVTM and CDR2 is ANQGSEA. The CDR3 spans 14 residues. The CDR3 sequence is CSVDGMAANYGYTF.

The genes are TRBV30 and TRBJ1-5. The CDR3 extends over 13 amino acids. Per the germline V gene, CDR1 is GTSNPN and CDR2 is SVGIG (reference sequence). The CDR3 loop reads CAWSVASNQPQHF.

The J gene is TRBJ2-7, the V gene TRBV6-6; the TRBD1 assignment by TCRdb is unverifiable without DNA. From germline, CDR1 is MNHNY and CDR2 SVGAGI (reference sequence). The CDR3 totals 13 residues. The CDR3 protein is CASSPPPRDEQYF.

The J gene is TRBJ2-1, the V gene TRBV6-5; TCRdb returns TRBD1, unconfirmable since there is no DNA. This CDR3 has 15 amino acids. CDR1 is MNHEY, CDR2 SVGAGI, per germline. The chain's CDR3 is CASSVLGTAYNEQFF.